This T cell receptor (beta chain) was found in a study of regulatory T cells in long-lasting Graves disease. Regarding the study as a whole: Persistent disease exhibited a predilection for TRBV28, TRBJ1-2 and TRBJ2-5. TCR diversity was lower in persistent than newly diagnosed Graves' disease.

Sample time point: persistent/refractory GD, antithyroid drugs over 5 years with positive TRAb. Preparation of the TCR library used RNA extracted from PBMCs. By American Thyroid Association guidelines, Graves' disease was diagnosed in the cohort. From each patient, roughly 10 milliliters of peripheral blood was drawn and collected into an EDTA anticoagulant tube. The CDR3 runs 15 residues. V lost 6 bases and J lost 0; bases outside the gene matches: 8. The germline gives CDR1 SQVTM, CDR2 ANQGSEA. Concerning this clonotype itself: The antigen remains undetermined.

HTBI primers from iRepertoire and Arm-PCR of CDR3 regions yielded the TCR beta libraries. A single record per CDR3 protein comes from TCRdb applying MiXCR to the multiplex PCR reads. The sample includes nearly 350,000 distinct CDR3 sequences, roughly a fifth of them seen just once. The clonotype originates from a female donor with Graves disease. This chain connects TRBV29-1 to TRBJ2-3, with 8 bases identical to TRBD1. This specimen was peripheral blood mononuclear cells (PBMCs), taken when the disease was refractory, from a patient treated with antithyroid drugs. CDR3 residues: CSVGQVSTSTDTQYF. The CDR3 DNA follows: TGCAGCGTGGGACAGGTTTCGACTAGCACAGATACGCAGTATTTT.